The clone carrying this TCR beta chain appeared a few times. What it recognizes is unknown. There are 15 residues in the CDR3. Trimming shortened V by 3 bases and J by 1 base, and 13 bases separated the two germline ends. The germline gives CDR1 SNHLY, CDR2 FYNNEI. Assembly of TCR beta libraries relied on iRepertoire HTBI primers together with Arm-PCR of CDR3 regions. TCRdb used MiXCR to reprocess the multiplex PCR reads, holding one entry per CDR3 protein. The sample includes hundreds of thousands of distinct CDR3 sequences, about 16% of them seen just once. This sample's time point: newly diagnosed GD, antithyroid drugs for less than 3 months. The TCR library was made from RNA extracted from PBMCs. These data come from a study of regulatory T cells in long-lasting Graves disease. Points from the study as a whole: The study found persistent patients shared more public clonotypes (about 3,000) than new patients (around 1,000). Preferential use of TRBV28, TRBJ1-2 and TRBJ2-5 was seen in persistent disease.

The data also belong to a second study, concerning T cells in Graves' hyperthyroidism and ophthalmopathy.

The sequencing here drew on peripheral blood mononuclear cells (PBMCs), taken at new diagnosis, from a patient treated with antithyroid drugs. This TCR was recovered from a woman aged 40-60 years with Graves disease. This chain joins TRBV2 and TRBJ2-7; D tentatively reads TRBD1 or TRBD2 (5 bases each). The CDR3 loop is CASSDRDQQSYEQYF. Here the CDR3 DNA reads TGTGCCAGCAGTGATAGGGACCAGCAATCCTACGAGCAGTACTTC.